Below, 29 T cell receptor beta chains from the same sample are listed, as sequenced in a study of neoadjuvant nivolumab and ipilimumab in lung cancer. Data came from immunoSEQ multiplex PCR; TCRdb stores just in-frame clones and leaves some out. This table has 25,000 to 35,000 clones, about 83% appearing once. Material: tumor tissue, obtained after neoadjuvant nivolumab, alone or with ipilimumab, at or shortly before surgery. The receptors stem from an adult with non-small cell lung cancer.

The CDR3 DNA is TGTGCCTCAATAAAAGCGGGAGGATTAGATACGCAGTATTTT. Its protein product is CASIKAGGLDTQYF. The chain links TRBV30 to TRBJ2-3; 9 bases fit TRBD2. The CDR3 sequence is 14 residues long. After removal of 7 bases from V and 5 bases from J, the junction contained 10 bases not matched to a gene. Looked up from germline, CDR1 is GTSNPN and CDR2 is SVGIG (reference sequence).

This chain joins TRBV5-4 and TRBJ1-4; D is unresolved. V shed 0 bases and J shed 4 bases, with 7 bases lying between them. Germline V gene sequence: CDR1 SGHNT, CDR2 YYREEE (reference sequence). The CDR3 contains 14 residues. The DNA for the CDR3 is TGTGCCAGCAGCTTGGATGGCGGTAATGAAAAACTGTTTTTT. Translating it yields CASSLDGGNEKLFF.

The rearrangement links TRBV7-9 to TRBJ1-1, with unresolved D. V was pared by 5 bases and J by 1 base, with 8 bases between. The length of the CDR3 is 13 residues. The germline V gene encodes CDR1 SEHNR and CDR2 FQNEAQ (reference sequence). The CDR3 region is CASSPRPNTEAFF. In DNA, the CDR3 is TGTGCCAGCAGCCCCAGGCCGAACACTGAAGCTTTCTTT.

J is TRBJ1-2 and V is TRBV28; D ambiguous. In germline, CDR1 is MDHEN, CDR2 SYDVKM. CDR3 length: 14 amino acids. The V end lost 7 bases, the J end lost 1 base, and 13 bases lay between the germline ends. CDR3 bases: TGTGCCAGCAAGCGCATTCGTATTAACTATGGCTACACCTTC. This translates into CASKRIRINYGYTF.

This sequence joins TRBV27 and TRBJ2-1, with D hard to call. V was pared by 2 bases and J by 8 bases, with 13 bases between. Per germline, CDR1 MNHEY and CDR2 SMNVEV (reference sequence). The CDR3 covers 14 residues. The CDR3: CASSLEWGFDEQFF. In DNA, the CDR3 is TGTGCCAGCAGTTTAGAATGGGGTTTCGATGAGCAGTTCTTC.

V gene TRBV11-1 combines with J gene TRBJ1-2, with D hard to call. The CDR3 is 14 residues long. Germline CDR1 is SGHAT and CDR2 is FQDESV (reference sequence). Trimming left V 5 bases short and J 10 bases short, with 20 bases between. CDR3 DNA sequence: TGTGCCAGCAGCCGTAGTGGGCAGAATGCTGCCTACACCTTC. Amino acids: CASSRSGQNAAYTF. The full variable domain, rest sourced from reference TRBV11-1 and TRBJ1-2, is EAEVAQSPRYKITEKSQAVAFWCDPISGHATLYWYRQILGQGPELLVQFQDESVVDDSQLPKDRFSAERLKGVDSTLKIQPAELGDSAMYLCASSRSGQNAAYTFGSGTRLTVV.

The rearrangement joins TRBV4-1 to TRBJ1-2; D is possibly TRBD1 (6 bases). The CDR3 is 14 amino acids. V lost 4 bases to trimming and J lost 3 bases, with 12 bases between them. CDR1 is MGHRA and CDR2 is YSYEKL in the germline V gene. CDR3 loop: CASSPTGQDYGYTF. In DNA form, the CDR3 reads TGCGCCAGCAGCCCTACAGGGCAAGACTATGGCTACACCTTC.

This clone came up a few times. V gene TRBV5-1 combines with J gene TRBJ2-7; 9 bases fit TRBD2. CDR1 is SGHRS, CDR2 YFSETQ, per germline. CDR3 length equals 14 residues. The J segment lost 3 bases and the V segment lost 2 bases, leaving 3 bases of the junction unmatched. The CDR3 loop reads CASSFSGGFYEQYF. CDR3 sequence (DNA): TGCGCCAGCAGCTTTAGCGGGGGATTCTACGAGCAGTACTTC.

This chain connects TRBV5-4 to TRBJ2-5; 7 nucleotides line up with TRBD2. Germline loops: CDR1 SGHNT, CDR2 YYREEE (reference sequence). With 5 bases clipped from V and 5 bases from J, the junction kept 9 bases outside the gene matches. There are 14 residues in the CDR3. The CDR3 DNA reads as TGTGCCAGCAGTGTAAAGATGGGAGGGGAGACCCAGTACTTC. This codes for CASSVKMGGETQYF.

The chain couples TRBV5-1 to TRBJ1-2, with D possibly being TRBD1 (5 bases). V lost 1 base and J 8 bases, leaving 21 bases between the germline ends. The length of the CDR3 is 16 residues. The germline CDR1 and CDR2 sequences are SGHRS and YFSETQ. The CDR3 DNA reads TGCGCCAGCAGCTTGTCCCCCGACAGCCCATCGAGGGGCTACACCTTC. It codes for CASSLSPDSPSRGYTF.

The genes are TRBV15 and TRBJ2-7, with 9 nucleotides matching TRBD2. The CDR3 extends over 14 amino acids. Germline CDR1 LNHNV, CDR2 YYDKDF (reference sequence). The J segment lost 3 bases and the V segment lost 11 bases, leaving 11 bases of the junction unmatched. The CDR3 nucleotides are TGTGCCCCAACCCCTAGCGGGGTTCACTACGAGCAGTACTTC. It translates to CAPTPSGVHYEQYF. The complete variable domain, with remaining parts taken from reference TRBV15 and TRBJ2-7, reads DAMVIQNPRYQVTQFGKPVTLSCSQTLNHNVMYWYQQKSSQAPKLLFHYYDKDFNNEADTPDNFQSRRPNTSFCFLDIRSPGLGDTAMYLCAPTPSGVHYEQYFGPGTRLTVT.

This clone has just one count. The V gene is TRBV14, the J gene TRBJ2-7, with a tentative D call TRBD1 (5 bases). Between the trimmed V and J ends, which lost 4 bases and 4 bases, there was a span of 14 bases. The germline CDR1 and CDR2 sequences are SGHDN and FVKESK. There are 14 residues in the CDR3. The CDR3 bases are TGTGCCAGCAGCCTCCCAGGGCTGACGTACGAGCAGTACTTC. Its translation is CASSLPGLTYEQYF.

This clone was detected once. The chain joins TRBV15 to TRBJ1-5; 8 nucleotides agree with TRBD1. Germline CDR1 reads LNHNV; CDR2 reads YYDKDF (reference sequence). V was pared by 5 bases and J by 6 bases, with 9 bases of the junction left unmatched. The length of the CDR3 is 15 residues. For the CDR3, the DNA is TGTGCCACCAGCTTTAGACAGGGGTCCGGTCAGCCCCAGCATTTT. Translated: CATSFRQGSGQPQHF.

The V call is TRBV5-1, the J call TRBJ2-1; D unclear. Germline CDR1 is SGHRS and CDR2 is YFSETQ. Trimming pared 3 bases from V and 2 bases from J, leaving 12 bases between. The CDR3 sequence is 15 residues long. CDR3 sequence reads: CASSSSLATYNEQFF. In DNA form, the CDR3 reads TGCGCCAGCAGCTCAAGCCTGGCGACCTACAATGAGCAGTTCTTC.

The chain uses TRBV10-3 and TRBJ2-3, with 11 bases matching TRBD1. Trimming took 6 bases from V and 5 from J; bases not matched to a gene: 4. CDR3 size: 14 residues. Germline V gene data show CDR1 as ENHRY and CDR2 as SYGVKD. Written as DNA, the CDR3 is TGTGCCATCAGCGGACAGGGGGCAGAAGATACGCAGTATTTT. Protein: CAISGQGAEDTQYF.

This chain connects TRBV5-1 to TRBJ2-3; TRBD1 matches 8 bases. Germline CDR1 reads SGHRS; CDR2 reads YFSETQ. CDR3 size: 15 residues. Unmatched junction bases numbered 14, after V lost 5 bases and J lost 9 bases. The CDR3 is CASRGQVVGGLTQYF. The CDR3 region has the DNA TGCGCCAGCAGGGGACAGGTTGTTGGAGGGCTCACGCAGTATTTT.

The rearrangement joins TRBV18 to TRBJ2-7, with D possibly being TRBD1 (6 bases). V lost 6 bases and J lost 3, with 15 bases in between. Germline CDR1 reads KGHSH; CDR2 reads LQKENI. The CDR3 consists of 14 residues. For the CDR3, the DNA is TGTGCCAGCTCGCCCACAGGGTCAGGCTACGAGCAGTACTTC. This sequence encodes CASSPTGSGYEQYF.

The V call is TRBV5-5, the J call TRBJ2-5, with 8 bases lining up with TRBD2. The V and J ends lost 5 bases and 4 bases, in that order; junction bases with no gene match: 4. Germline V lookup: CDR1 SGHKS, CDR2 YYEKEE (reference sequence). The CDR3 loop spans 13 amino acids. CDR3 residues: CASRLAGIETQYF. The CDR3 coding sequence is TGTGCCAGCAGGTTAGCGGGAATAGAGACCCAGTACTTC. Based on the CDR3 plus reference TRBV5-5 and TRBJ2-5, the full variable domain is DAGVTQSPTHLIKTRGQQVTLRCSPISGHKSVSWYQQVLGQGPQFIFQYYEKEERGRGNFPDRFSARQFPNYSSELNVNALLLGDSALYLCASRLAGIETQYFGPGTRLLVL.

The chain couples TRBV28 to TRBJ2-7; D may be TRBD1 or TRBD2 (5 bases each). V was trimmed by 8 bases and J by 6 bases, leaving 20 bases between them. The V gene's germline CDR1 is MDHEN and CDR2 SYDVKM. The CDR3 has 14 residues. CDR3 nucleotide sequence: TGTGCCAGCTTTCGCCCGACCAAGGGGACCGAGCAGTACTTC. This codes for CASFRPTKGTEQYF.

V gene TRBV2 combines with J gene TRBJ1-2, with 7 bases matching TRBD1. This CDR3 contains 13 residues. Germline CDR1 reads SNHLY; CDR2 reads FYNNEI. Trimming took 2 bases from V and 8 from J; bases not matched to a gene: 5. The CDR3 DNA reads as TGTGCCAGCAGTGAACTCCCAGGGGGAGGCTACACCTTC. Translation: CASSELPGGGYTF. The full variable domain, completed using reference TRBV2 and TRBJ1-2, is EPEVTQTPSHQVTQMGQEVILRCVPISNHLYFYWYRQILGQKVEFLVSFYNNEISEKSEIFDDQFSVERPDGSNFTLKIRSTKLEDSAMYFCASSELPGGGYTFGSGTRLTVV.

This chain links TRBV10-3 with TRBJ2-1, with 7 bases identical to TRBD1. Unmatched junction bases numbered 10, after V lost 3 bases and J lost 5 bases. The CDR3 length is 16 residues. Looked up from germline, CDR1 is ENHRY and CDR2 is SYGVKD. This chain's CDR3 is CAISDRTGQGHNEQFF. CDR3 DNA: TGTGCCATCAGTGACCGGACAGGTCAGGGGCACAATGAGCAGTTCTTC.

This rearrangement joins TRBV7-9 to TRBJ1-2, with D perhaps matching TRBD1 (5 bases). Germline V gives CDR1 SEHNR, CDR2 FQNEAQ (reference sequence). The V end was cut by 2 bases, the J end by 0 bases, with 10 bases between. CDR3 length equals 15 residues. The chain's CDR3 is CASSLWQGPNYGYTF. The CDR3 nucleotides read TGTGCCAGCAGCTTATGGCAGGGCCCTAACTATGGCTACACCTTC.

This chain links TRBV14 with TRBJ1-1; D is ambiguous. Trimming removed 3 bases at V and 3 bases at J, with 8 bases between. The CDR3 runs to 13 residues. The germline V gene has CDR1 SGHDN and CDR2 FVKESK. The CDR3, as DNA: TGTGCCAGCAGCCAGGATTTCTACACTGAAGCTTTCTTT. Protein: CASSQDFYTEAFF.

The rearrangement links TRBV11-1 to TRBJ1-2; D not certain. This CDR3 has 11 amino acids. Germline V gene data show CDR1 as SGHAT and CDR2 as FQDESV (reference sequence). Trimming took off 8 bases at V and 4 bases at J, with 8 bases between the two ends. DNA for the CDR3: TGTGCCAGCGGCAAGGGCTATGGCTACACCTTC. This gives the protein CASGKGYGYTF.

This clone is medium-sized (0.01 to 0.1%) by share. The chain has TRBV15 and TRBJ1-1; D remains unclear. The CDR3 has 15 residues. Between the trimmed V and J ends, which lost 1 base and 6 bases, there was a span of 15 bases. Germline loops: CDR1 LNHNV, CDR2 YYDKDF (reference sequence). The CDR3 nucleotides read TGTGCCACCAGCAGAGGGCAACAACACAGTGCTGAAGCTTTCTTT. This codes for CATSRGQQHSAEAFF.

This rearrangement joins TRBV11-2 to TRBJ1-1, with a tentative D call TRBD1 (6 bases). Trimming took 5 bases from V and 3 from J, leaving 13 bases between them. This CDR3 comprises 14 residues. Germline lookup yields CDR1 SGHAT and CDR2 FQNNGV. The CDR3 DNA follows: TGTGCCAGCAGCCCTCGGACAGAGCACACTGAAGCTTTCTTT. Translated, it gives CASSPRTEHTEAFF.

The rearrangement uses TRBV7-2 and TRBJ2-2; 10 bases map to TRBD2. Germline assignment: CDR1 SGHTA and CDR2 FQGNSA. There are 18 residues in the CDR3. The V gene end was trimmed by 2 bases and the J gene end by 1 base; junction bases not matched to a gene: 7. CDR3 protein: CASSLKLAGFENTGELFF. CDR3 coding DNA: TGTGCCAGCAGCTTAAAACTAGCGGGGTTCGAGAACACCGGGGAGCTGTTTTTT.

This sequence joins TRBV28 and TRBJ1-2; 8 positions agree with TRBD1. This CDR3 has 14 residues. V shed 7 bases, J shed 8 bases, and the junction held 12 bases outside the gene matches. Germline V gene data show CDR1 as MDHEN and CDR2 as SYDVKM. CDR3 region: CASNSRGRTGGYTF. As DNA, the CDR3 is TGTGCCAGCAATTCCAGGGGGCGAACCGGGGGCTACACCTTC.

This rearrangement joins TRBV5-1 to TRBJ1-6, with TRBD1 identical over 7 bases. V was pared by 6 bases and J by 5 bases, with 8 bases of the junction left unmatched. This CDR3 is built from 15 residues. Germline V gene lookup returns CDR1 SGHRS and CDR2 YFSETQ. The CDR3 loop reads CASNTGTEDNSPLHF. The CDR3 region has the DNA TGCGCCAGCAACACCGGGACAGAGGATAATTCACCCCTCCACTTT. The variable domain in full, with the rest retrieved from reference TRBV5-1 and TRBJ1-6, is KAGVTQTPRYLIKTRGQQVTLSCSPISGHRSVSWYQQTPGQGLQFLFEYFSETQRNKGNFPGRFSGRQFSNSRSEMNVSTLELGDSALYLCASNTGTEDNSPLHFGNGTRLTVT.